A selection of T cell receptor beta chains follows, all from one sample in a study of T cell responses to AZD1222 COVID-19 vaccine. The repertoire was sequenced with immunoSEQ multiplex PCR; TCRdb's copy has only in-frame clones and lacks some. The sample lists about 180,000 clones; roughly 94% were seen once. The sequences come from peripheral blood, collected 28 days after the second AZD1222 dose. Every receptor here comes from an adult who received the AZD1222 COVID-19 vaccine. CDR3s include the opening cysteine and the closing phenylalanine or tryptophan.

J: TRBJ1-1; V: TRBV15; CDR3: CATSRPSPEAFF
J: TRBJ1-2; V: TRBV11-2; CDR3: CASSSIYRGGGYTF
J: TRBJ1-1; V: TRBV25-1; CDR3: CASSSTGNTEAFF
J: TRBJ1-2; V: TRBV5-4; CDR3: CASSPRSSNYGYTF
J: TRBJ2-7; V: TRBV7-3; CDR3: CASSLSRESYEQYF
J: TRBJ1-2; V: TRBV12-5; CDR3: CASGLVRGSSYGYTF
J: TRBJ1-2; V: TRBV29-1; CDR3: CSAKNVGGADYGYTF
J: TRBJ2-7; V: TRBV7-8; CDR3: CASSQPRDGWAYEQYF
J: TRBJ1-5; V: TRBV27; CDR3: CASSLTGAGQPQHF
J: TRBJ1-2; V: TRBV10-1; CDR3: CASRGTANYGYTF
J: TRBJ2-7; V: TRBV28; CDR3: CASTSSYEQYF
J: TRBJ1-2; V: TRBV7-3; CDR3: CASSLAGDNYGYTF
J: TRBJ2-3; V: TRBV14; CDR3: CASSQDLGGDTQYF
J: TRBJ1-5; V: TRBV7-8; CDR3: CASSFLGSNQPQHF
J: TRBJ1-2; V: TRBV15; CDR3: CATSRDLKDGYTF
J: TRBJ1-5; V: TRBV7-3; CDR3: CASSDGRNQPQHF
J: TRBJ1-2; V: TRBV27; CDR3: CASSSGSTLWDYTF
J: TRBJ1-1; V: TRBV28; CDR3: CASSFLGQMNTEAFF
J: TRBJ2-1; V: TRBV7-6; CDR3: CASSLAGGARQFF
J: TRBJ2-2; V: TRBV5-1; CDR3: CASSGAGGGTGELFF
J: TRBJ2-1; V: TRBV19; CDR3: CASSIDSGGPYNEQFF
J: TRBJ2-1; V: TRBV19; CDR3: CASSIAAGGHNEQFF
J: TRBJ1-1; V: TRBV5-1; CDR3: CASSLQGSTEAFF
J: TRBJ2-1; V: TRBV3-1/TRBV3-2; CDR3: CASSQGPQIHNEQFF
J: TRBJ1-2; V: TRBV12-5; CDR3: CASGLQGSYGYTF
J: TRBJ2-1; V: TRBV24-1; CDR3: CATSDPSSGSRNEQFF
J: TRBJ1-1; V: TRBV19; CDR3: CASMALGQHEAFF
J: TRBJ2-4; V: TRBV9; CDR3: CASSVGQENIQYF
J: TRBJ2-3; V: TRBV29-1; CDR3: CSVEGAGATGTQYF
J: TRBJ1-5; V: TRBV7-8; CDR3: CASSYRLAGSNQPQHF
J: TRBJ2-2; V: TRBV7-8; CDR3: CASSLWGGGRNTGELFF
J: TRBJ2-3; V: TRBV27; CDR3: CASSLVRAADTQYF
J: TRBJ2-2; V: TRBV28; CDR3: CASSFSGGLTGELFF
J: TRBJ2-4; V: TRBV20-1; CDR3: CSALTGNIQYF
J: TRBJ2-4; V: TRBV6-1; CDR3: CASSESGVLQYF
J: TRBJ2-1; V: TRBV5-5; CDR3: CASTLAAILNEQFF
J: TRBJ1-1; V: TRBV5-1; CDR3: CASSLDAGPFF
J: TRBJ1-4; V: TRBV11-2; CDR3: CASGRGGGGEKLFF
J: TRBJ1-5; V: TRBV10-2; CDR3: CASNWTGPFNQPQHF
J: TRBJ1-2; V: TRBV28; CDR3: CASSLAGSNYGYTF
J: TRBJ1-2; V: TRBV9; CDR3: CASTPGAGGAHYGYTF
J: TRBJ1-1; V: TRBV9; CDR3: CASSVDFNTEAFF
J: TRBJ2-1; V: TRBV5-7; CDR3: CASSGAGEGGNEQFF
J: TRBJ2-2; V: TRBV4-3; CDR3: CASSQGLGGVGELFF
J: TRBJ2-3; V: TRBV4-1; CDR3: CASSQELAGALLATDTQYF
J: TRBJ1-1; V: TRBV6-1; CDR3: CASSVAVETEAFF
J: TRBJ2-5; V: TRBV18; CDR3: CASSPPVPEGETQYF
J: TRBJ1-1; V: TRBV5-1; CDR3: CASSLGGGENTEAFF
J: TRBJ1-1; V: TRBV3-1/TRBV3-2; CDR3: CASSQVDTEAFF
J: TRBJ1-2; V: TRBV5-1; CDR3: CASSLAELYGYTF
J: TRBJ2-2; V: TRBV7-8; CDR3: CASTGGLARTRELFF
J: TRBJ2-3; V: TRBV5-1; CDR3: CASRRESFTDTQYF
J: TRBJ1-2; V: TRBV19; CDR3: CASTEGLSVGYTF
J: TRBJ1-1; V: TRBV4-3; CDR3: CASSQDLSMNTEAFF
J: TRBJ2-6; V: TRBV29-1; CDR3: CSVFISGANVLTF
J: TRBJ2-5; V: TRBV7-2; CDR3: CASSLTTRGGETQYF
J: TRBJ2-7; V: TRBV5-8; CDR3: CASSLGSHTGDYSYEQYF
J: TRBJ2-2; V: TRBV2; CDR3: CASSDLAGRAGELFF